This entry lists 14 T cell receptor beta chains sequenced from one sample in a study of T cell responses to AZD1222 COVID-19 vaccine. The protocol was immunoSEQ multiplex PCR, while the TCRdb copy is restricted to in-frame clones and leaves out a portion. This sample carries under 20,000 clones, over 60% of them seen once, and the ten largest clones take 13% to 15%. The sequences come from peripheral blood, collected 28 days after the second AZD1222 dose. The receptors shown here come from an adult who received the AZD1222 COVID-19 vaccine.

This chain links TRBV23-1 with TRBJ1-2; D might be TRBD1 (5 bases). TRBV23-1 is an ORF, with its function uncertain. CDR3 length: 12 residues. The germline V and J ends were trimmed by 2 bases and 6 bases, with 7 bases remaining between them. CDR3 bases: TGCGCCAGCAGTCAAGACAGAGATGGCTACACCTTC. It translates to CASSQDRDGYTF.

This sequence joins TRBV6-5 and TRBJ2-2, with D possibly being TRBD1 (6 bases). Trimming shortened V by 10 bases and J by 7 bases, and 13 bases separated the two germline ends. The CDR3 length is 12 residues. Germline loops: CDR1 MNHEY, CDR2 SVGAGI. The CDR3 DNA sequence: TGTGCCACGAGGGGGTTGTACGGGGAGCTGTTTTTT. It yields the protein CATRGLYGELFF.

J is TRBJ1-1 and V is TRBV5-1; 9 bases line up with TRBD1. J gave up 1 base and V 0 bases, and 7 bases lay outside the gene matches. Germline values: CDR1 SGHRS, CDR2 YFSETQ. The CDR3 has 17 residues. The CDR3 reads CASSLEGQGTGNTEAFF. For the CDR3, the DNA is TGCGCCAGCAGCTTGGAAGGACAGGGGACGGGGAACACTGAAGCTTTCTTT. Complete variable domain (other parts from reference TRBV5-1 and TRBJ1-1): KAGVTQTPRYLIKTRGQQVTLSCSPISGHRSVSWYQQTPGQGLQFLFEYFSETQRNKGNFPGRFSGRQFSNSRSEMNVSTLELGDSALYLCASSLEGQGTGNTEAFFGQGTRLTVV.

In nucleotides, the CDR3 is TGCAGTGCTAGGCACGACTATGGCTACACCTTC. It codes for CSARHDYGYTF. This chain uses TRBV20-1 with TRBJ1-2; D is undetermined. Trimming took 3 bases from V and 3 from J, leaving 5 bases between them. Germline-derived CDR1 and CDR2 are DFQATT and SNEGSKA (reference sequence). There are 11 residues in the CDR3.

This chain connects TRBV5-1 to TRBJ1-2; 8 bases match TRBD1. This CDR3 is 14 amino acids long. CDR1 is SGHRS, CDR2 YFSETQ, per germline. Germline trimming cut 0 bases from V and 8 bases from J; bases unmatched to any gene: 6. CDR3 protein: CASSLAGGGQGYTF. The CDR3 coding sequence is TGCGCCAGCAGCTTGGCAGGGGGCGGACAAGGCTACACCTTC.

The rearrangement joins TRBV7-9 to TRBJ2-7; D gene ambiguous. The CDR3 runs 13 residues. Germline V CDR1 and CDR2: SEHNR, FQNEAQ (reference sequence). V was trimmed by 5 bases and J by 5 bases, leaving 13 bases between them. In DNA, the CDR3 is TGTGCCAGCAGCAGCACGTCCAACCACGAGCAGTACTTC. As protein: CASSSTSNHEQYF.

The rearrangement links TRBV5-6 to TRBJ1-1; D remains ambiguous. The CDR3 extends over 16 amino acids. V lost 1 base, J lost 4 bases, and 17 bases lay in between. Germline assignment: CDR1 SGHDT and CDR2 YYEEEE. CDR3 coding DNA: TGTGCCAGCAGCTTGTCGCCAAGCCGAGCGGGCACTGAAGCTTTCTTT. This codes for CASSLSPSRAGTEAFF.

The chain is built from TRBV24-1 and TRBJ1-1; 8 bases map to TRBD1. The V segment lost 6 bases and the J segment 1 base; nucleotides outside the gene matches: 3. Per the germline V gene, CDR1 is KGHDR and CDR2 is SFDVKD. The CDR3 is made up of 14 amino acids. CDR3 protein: CATSSGTGNTEAFF. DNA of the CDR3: TGTGCCACCAGTTCCGGGACAGGGAACACTGAAGCTTTCTTT.

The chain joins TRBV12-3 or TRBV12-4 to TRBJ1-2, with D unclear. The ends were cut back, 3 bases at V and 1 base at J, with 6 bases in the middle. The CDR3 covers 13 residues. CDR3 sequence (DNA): TGTGCCAGCAGTTTGGATCGTAACTATGGCTACACCTTC. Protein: CASSLDRNYGYTF.

CDR3 nucleotides: TGTGCCAGCAGCTTTAGCACCGGGGAGCTGTTTTTT. Encoded protein: CASSFSTGELFF. V usage is TRBV5-6 and J usage is TRBJ2-2; the D is unclear. V gave up 2 bases and J gave up 4 bases, with 3 bases separating them. The CDR3 spans 12 residues. CDR1 is SGHDT and CDR2 is YYEEEE in the germline V gene.

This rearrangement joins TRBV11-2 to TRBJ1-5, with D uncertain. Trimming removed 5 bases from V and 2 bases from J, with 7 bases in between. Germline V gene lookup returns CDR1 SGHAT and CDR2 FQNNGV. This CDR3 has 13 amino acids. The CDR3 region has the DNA TGTGCCAGCAGCGGGGAGGGCAATCAGCCCCAGCATTTT. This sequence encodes CASSGEGNQPQHF.

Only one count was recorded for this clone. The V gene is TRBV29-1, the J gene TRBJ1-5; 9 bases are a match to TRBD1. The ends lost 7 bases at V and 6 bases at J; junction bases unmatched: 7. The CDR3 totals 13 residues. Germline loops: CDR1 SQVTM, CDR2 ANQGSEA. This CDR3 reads CSAVQGAGQPQHF. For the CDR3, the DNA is TGCAGCGCCGTACAGGGGGCCGGTCAGCCCCAGCATTTT.

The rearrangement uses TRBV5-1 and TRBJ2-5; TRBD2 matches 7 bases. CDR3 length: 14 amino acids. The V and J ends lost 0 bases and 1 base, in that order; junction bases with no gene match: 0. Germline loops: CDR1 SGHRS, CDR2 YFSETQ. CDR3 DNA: TGCGCCAGCAGCTTGGCGGGGGGCCAAGAGACCCAGTACTTC. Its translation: CASSLAGGQETQYF.

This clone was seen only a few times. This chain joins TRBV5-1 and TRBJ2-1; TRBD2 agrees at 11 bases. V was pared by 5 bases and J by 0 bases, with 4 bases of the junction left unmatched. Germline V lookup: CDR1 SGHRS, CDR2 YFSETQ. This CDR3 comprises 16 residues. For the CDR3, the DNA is TGCGCCAGCAGTCCCACTAGCGGGAGCTCCTACAATGAGCAGTTCTTC. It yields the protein CASSPTSGSSYNEQFF.